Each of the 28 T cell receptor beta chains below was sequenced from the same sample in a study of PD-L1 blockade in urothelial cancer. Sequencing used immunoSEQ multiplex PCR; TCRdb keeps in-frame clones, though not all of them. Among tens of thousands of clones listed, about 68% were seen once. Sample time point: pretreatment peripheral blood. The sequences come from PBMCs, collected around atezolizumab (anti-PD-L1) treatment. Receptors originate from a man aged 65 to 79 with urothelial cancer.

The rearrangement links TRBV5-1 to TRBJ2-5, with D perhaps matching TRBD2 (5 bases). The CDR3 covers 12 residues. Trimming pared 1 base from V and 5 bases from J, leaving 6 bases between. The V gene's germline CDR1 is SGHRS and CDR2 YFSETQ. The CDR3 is CASSLTRETQYF. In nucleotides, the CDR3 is TGCGCCAGCAGCTTGACTAGGGAGACCCAGTACTTC.

In nucleotides, the CDR3 is TGCGCCAGCAGCCAAGACGATGGGCAGCAGTATTTT. Residues: CASSQDDGQQYF. The chain uses TRBV4-3 and TRBJ2-3, with D unclear. Germline V gene data show CDR1 as LGHNA and CDR2 as YSLEER. V gave up 0 bases and J gave up 11 bases, with 9 bases separating them. The CDR3 sequence is 12 residues long.

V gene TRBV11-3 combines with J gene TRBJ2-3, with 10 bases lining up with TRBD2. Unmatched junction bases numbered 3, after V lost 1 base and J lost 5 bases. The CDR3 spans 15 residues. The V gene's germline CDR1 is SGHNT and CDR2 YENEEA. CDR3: CASSLGAGGRDTQYF. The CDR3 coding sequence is TGTGCCAGCAGCTTAGGAGCGGGAGGGAGAGATACGCAGTATTTT.

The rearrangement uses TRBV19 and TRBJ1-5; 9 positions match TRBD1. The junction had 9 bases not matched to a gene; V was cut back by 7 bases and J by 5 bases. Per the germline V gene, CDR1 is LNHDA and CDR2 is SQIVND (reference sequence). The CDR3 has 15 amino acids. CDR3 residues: CASTRVTGGHQPQHF. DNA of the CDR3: TGTGCCAGTACCAGAGTGACAGGGGGTCATCAGCCCCAGCATTTT.

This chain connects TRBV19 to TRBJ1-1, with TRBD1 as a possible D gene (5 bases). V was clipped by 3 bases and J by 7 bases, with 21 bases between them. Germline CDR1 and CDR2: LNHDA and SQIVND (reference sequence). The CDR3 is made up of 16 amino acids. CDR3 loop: CASSITPGRVYNEAFF. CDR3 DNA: TGTGCCAGTAGTATCACCCCCGGCAGGGTCTATAATGAAGCTTTCTTT.

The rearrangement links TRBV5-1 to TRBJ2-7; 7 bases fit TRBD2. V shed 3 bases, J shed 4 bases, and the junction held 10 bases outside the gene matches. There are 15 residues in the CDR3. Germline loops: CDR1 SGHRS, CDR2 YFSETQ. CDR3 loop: CASSSTGEGPYEQYF. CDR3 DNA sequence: TGCGCCAGCAGCTCCACCGGGGAGGGGCCATACGAGCAGTACTTC. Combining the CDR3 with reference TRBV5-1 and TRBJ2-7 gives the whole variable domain KAGVTQTPRYLIKTRGQQVTLSCSPISGHRSVSWYQQTPGQGLQFLFEYFSETQRNKGNFPGRFSGRQFSNSRSEMNVSTLELGDSALYLCASSSTGEGPYEQYFGPGTRLTVT.

CDR3 in amino acids: CASSFQGGWRAYTF. CDR3 bases: TGTGCCAGCAGTTTTCAGGGAGGGTGGAGAGCCTACACCTTC. The chain joins TRBV28 to TRBJ1-2; a possible D gene is TRBD1 (5 bases). The CDR3 length is 14 residues. Germline V gene lookup returns CDR1 MDHEN and CDR2 SYDVKM. V was cut by 3 bases and J by 10 bases, with 18 bases left in between.

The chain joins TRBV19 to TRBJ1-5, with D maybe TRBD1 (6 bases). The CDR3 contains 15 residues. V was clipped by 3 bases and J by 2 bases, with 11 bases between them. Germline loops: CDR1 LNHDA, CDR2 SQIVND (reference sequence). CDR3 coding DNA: TGTGCCAGTAGTATTTCAGGGGCTGGCAATCAGCCCCAGCATTTT. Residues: CASSISGAGNQPQHF.

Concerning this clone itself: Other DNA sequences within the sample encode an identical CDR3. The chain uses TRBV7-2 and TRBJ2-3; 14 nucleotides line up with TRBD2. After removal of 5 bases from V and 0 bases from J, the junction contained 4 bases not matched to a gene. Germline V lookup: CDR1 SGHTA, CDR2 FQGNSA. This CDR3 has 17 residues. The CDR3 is CASSPGTSGGSTDTQYF. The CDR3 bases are TGTGCCAGCAGCCCCGGGACTAGCGGGGGAAGCACAGATACGCAGTATTTT.

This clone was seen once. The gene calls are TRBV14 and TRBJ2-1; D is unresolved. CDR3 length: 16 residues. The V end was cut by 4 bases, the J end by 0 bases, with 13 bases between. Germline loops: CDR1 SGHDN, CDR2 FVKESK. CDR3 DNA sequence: TGTGCCAGCAGCCCCCTTGCGGCGAGCTCCTACAATGAGCAGTTCTTC. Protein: CASSPLAASSYNEQFF. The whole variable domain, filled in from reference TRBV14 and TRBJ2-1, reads EAGVTQFPSHSVIEKGQTVTLRCDPISGHDNLYWYRRVMGKEIKFLLHFVKESKQDESGMPNNRFLAERTGGTYSTLKVQPAELEDSGVYFCASSPLAASSYNEQFFGPGTRLTVL.

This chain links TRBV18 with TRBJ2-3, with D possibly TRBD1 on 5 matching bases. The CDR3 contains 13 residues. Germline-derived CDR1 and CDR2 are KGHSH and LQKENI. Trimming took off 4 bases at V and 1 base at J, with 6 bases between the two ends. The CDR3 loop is CASSRQRTDTQYF. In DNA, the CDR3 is TGTGCCAGCTCACGACAGCGCACAGATACGCAGTATTTT. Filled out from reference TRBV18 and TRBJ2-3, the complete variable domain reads NAGVMQNPRHLVRRRGQEARLRCSPMKGHSHVYWYRQLPEEGLKFMVYLQKENIIDESGMPKERFSAEFPKEGPSILRIQQVVRGDSAAYFCASSRQRTDTQYFGPGTRLTVL.

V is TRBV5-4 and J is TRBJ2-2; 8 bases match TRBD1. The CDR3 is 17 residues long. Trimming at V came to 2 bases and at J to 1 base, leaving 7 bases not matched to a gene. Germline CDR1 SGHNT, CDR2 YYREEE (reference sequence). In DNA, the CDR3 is TGTGCCAGCAGCTTCCGGTTCGGGACAGGGAACACCGGGGAGCTGTTTTTT. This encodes CASSFRFGTGNTGELFF.

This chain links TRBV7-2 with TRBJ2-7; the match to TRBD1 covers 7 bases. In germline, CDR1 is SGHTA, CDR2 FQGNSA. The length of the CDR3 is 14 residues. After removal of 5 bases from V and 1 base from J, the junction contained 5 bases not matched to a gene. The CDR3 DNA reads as TGTGCCAGCAGCGTCGACAGGGTATCCTACGAGCAGTACTTC. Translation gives CASSVDRVSYEQYF.

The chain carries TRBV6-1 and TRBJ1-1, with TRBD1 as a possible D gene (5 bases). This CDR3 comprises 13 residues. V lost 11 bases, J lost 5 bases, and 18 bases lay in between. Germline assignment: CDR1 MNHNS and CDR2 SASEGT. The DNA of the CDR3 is TGTGCCGGAACACAGGCAGGAAGGACTGAAGCTTTCTTT. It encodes CAGTQAGRTEAFF.

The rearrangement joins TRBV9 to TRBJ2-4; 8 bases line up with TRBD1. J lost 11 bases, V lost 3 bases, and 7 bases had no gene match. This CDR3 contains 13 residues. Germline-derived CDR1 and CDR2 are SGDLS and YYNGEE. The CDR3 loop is CASSGQGPGVQYF. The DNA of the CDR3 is TGTGCCAGCAGCGGACAGGGGCCGGGGGTTCAGTACTTC. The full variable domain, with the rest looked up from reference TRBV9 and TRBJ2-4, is DSGVTQTPKHLITATGQRVTLRCSPRSGDLSVYWYQQSLDQGLQFLIQYYNGEERAKGNILERFSAQQFPDLHSELNLSSLELGDSALYFCASSGQGPGVQYFGAGTRLSVL.

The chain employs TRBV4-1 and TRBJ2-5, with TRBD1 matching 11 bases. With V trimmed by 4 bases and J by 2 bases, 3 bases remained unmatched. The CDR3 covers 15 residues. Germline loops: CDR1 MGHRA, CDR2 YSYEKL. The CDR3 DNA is TGCGCCAGCAGCCCTTGGGACAGGGGGCAAGAGACCCAGTACTTC. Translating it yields CASSPWDRGQETQYF.

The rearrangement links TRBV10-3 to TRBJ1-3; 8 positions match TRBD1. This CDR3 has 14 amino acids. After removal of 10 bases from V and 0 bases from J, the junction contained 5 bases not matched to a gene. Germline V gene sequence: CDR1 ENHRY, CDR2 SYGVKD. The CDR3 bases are TGTGCCACCGGACAGGGAATCTCTGGAAACACCATATATTTT. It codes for CATGQGISGNTIYF.

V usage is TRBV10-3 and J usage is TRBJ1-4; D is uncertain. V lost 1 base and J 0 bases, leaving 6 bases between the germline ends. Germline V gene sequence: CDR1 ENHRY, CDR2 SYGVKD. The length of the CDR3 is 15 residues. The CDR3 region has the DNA TGTGCCATCAGTGAGTTGGGAGCAACTAATGAAAAACTGTTTTTT. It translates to CAISELGATNEKLFF.

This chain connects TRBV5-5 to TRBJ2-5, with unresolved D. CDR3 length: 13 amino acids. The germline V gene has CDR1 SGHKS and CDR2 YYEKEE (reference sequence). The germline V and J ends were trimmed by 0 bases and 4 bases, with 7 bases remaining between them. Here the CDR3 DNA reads TGTGCCAGCAGCTTGGTTACGCGAGAGACCCAGTACTTC. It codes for CASSLVTRETQYF.

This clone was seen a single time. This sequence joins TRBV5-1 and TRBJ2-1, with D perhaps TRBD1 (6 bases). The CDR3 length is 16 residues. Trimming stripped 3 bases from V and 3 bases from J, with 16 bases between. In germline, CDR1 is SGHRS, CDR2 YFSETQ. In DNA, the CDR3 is TGCGCCAGCAGCTCCTTACAGGGTTTCAACTACAATGAGCAGTTCTTC. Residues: CASSSLQGFNYNEQFF.

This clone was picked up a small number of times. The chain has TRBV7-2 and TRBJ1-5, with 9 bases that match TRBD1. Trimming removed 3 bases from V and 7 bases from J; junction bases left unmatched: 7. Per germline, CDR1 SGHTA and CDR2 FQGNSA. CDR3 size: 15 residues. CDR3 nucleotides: TGTGCCAGCAGCTTCGGGACAGGGAAACAACAGCCCCAGCATTTT. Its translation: CASSFGTGKQQPQHF.

The CDR3: CASSLSGQGLVFEGYTF. The CDR3 DNA follows: TGCGCCAGCAGCTTGTCGGGACAGGGCTTGGTATTTGAGGGCTACACCTTC. The V gene is TRBV5-1, the J gene TRBJ1-2; 9 bases align to TRBD1. V was clipped by 1 base and J by 8 bases; unmatched bases: 15. The CDR3 extends over 17 amino acids. Germline assignment: CDR1 SGHRS and CDR2 YFSETQ.

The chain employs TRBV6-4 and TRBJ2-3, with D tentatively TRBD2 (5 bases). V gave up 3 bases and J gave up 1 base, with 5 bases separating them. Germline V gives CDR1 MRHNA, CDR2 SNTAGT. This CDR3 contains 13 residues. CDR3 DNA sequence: TGTGCCAGCAGTGAGAGGGGCACAGATACGCAGTATTTT. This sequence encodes CASSERGTDTQYF.

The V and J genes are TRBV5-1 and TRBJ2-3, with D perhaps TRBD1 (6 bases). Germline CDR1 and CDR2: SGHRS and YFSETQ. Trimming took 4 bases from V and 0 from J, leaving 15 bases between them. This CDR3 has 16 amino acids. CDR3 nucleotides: TGCGCCAGCAGCCAGAATGCGGACAGAAGCACAGATACGCAGTATTTT. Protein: CASSQNADRSTDTQYF.

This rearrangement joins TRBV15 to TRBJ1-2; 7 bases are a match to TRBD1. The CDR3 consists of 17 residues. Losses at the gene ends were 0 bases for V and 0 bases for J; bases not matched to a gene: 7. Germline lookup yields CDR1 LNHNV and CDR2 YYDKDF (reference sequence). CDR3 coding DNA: TGTGCCACCAGCAGAGATCCCCGGACAGGAGCTAACTATGGCTACACCTTC. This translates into CATSRDPRTGANYGYTF.

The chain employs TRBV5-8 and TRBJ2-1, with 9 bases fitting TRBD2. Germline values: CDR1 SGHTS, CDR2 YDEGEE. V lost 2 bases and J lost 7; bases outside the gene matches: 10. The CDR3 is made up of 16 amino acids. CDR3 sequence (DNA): TGTGCCAGCAGCTTAGGTGCGGGGGGGTATTGGAATGAGCAGTTCTTC. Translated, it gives CASSLGAGGYWNEQFF.

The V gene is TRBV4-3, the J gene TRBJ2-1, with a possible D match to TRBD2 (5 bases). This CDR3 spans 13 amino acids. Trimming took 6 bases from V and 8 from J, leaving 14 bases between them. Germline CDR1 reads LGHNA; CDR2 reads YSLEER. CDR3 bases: TGCGCCAGCAGTCTCGGCGGGTACGATGAGCAGTTCTTC. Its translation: CASSLGGYDEQFF.

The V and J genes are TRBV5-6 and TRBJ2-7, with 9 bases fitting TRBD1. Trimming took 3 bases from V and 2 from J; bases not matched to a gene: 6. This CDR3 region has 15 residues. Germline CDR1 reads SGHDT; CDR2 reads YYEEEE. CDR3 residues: CASSSGQGLPYEQYF. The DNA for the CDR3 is TGTGCCAGCAGCTCGGGACAGGGTCTTCCCTACGAGCAGTACTTC. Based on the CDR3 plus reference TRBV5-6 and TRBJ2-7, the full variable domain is DAGVTQSPTHLIKTRGQQVTLRCSPKSGHDTVSWYQQALGQGPQFIFQYYEEEERQRGNFPDRFSGHQFPNYSSELNVNALLLGDSALYLCASSSGQGLPYEQYFGPGTRLTVT.